The entry below describes one TCR beta chain. The PCR used 60 Vbeta and 13 Jbeta primers. TCRdb's table, derived via immunoSEQ multiplex PCR, lists solely in-frame clones and lacks some. Of approximately 190,000 clones in the sample, 82% were seen once. These data originate in a study of cytomegalovirus exposure and HLA in healthy donors. The CDR3 is made up of 13 amino acids. Germline CDR1 is MNHEY and CDR2 is SMNVEV (reference sequence). Trimming cost V 2 bases and J 7 bases, with 11 bases left between them. This TCR was recovered from a woman aged 45-60 years in good health and CMV-seropositive. V is TRBV27 and J is TRBJ1-1; tentatively, D is TRBD1 (6 bases). The specimen sequenced was PBMCs. CDR3 loop: CASSLTRGGEAFF. The CDR3 DNA sequence: TGTGCCAGCAGTTTAACCAGGGGTGGTGAAGCTTTCTTT.